This TCR beta chain is from a study of neurological immune-mediated disorders. Study-wide background: The 35 or so multiple sclerosis patients comprised some 30 relapsing-remitting and 3 secondary progressive cases.

From 15-18 subjects, every sequencing run obtained over 200 million TCR-beta sequences. TCRdb independently ran MiXCR on the 5' RACE reads; one entry per CDR3 protein. Of over 35,000 distinct CDR3 sequences listed, 2% to 3% were seen once; the top ten hold around 12%. Ten or more counts support this clonotype. As yet, its antigen is unknown. Study-wide results and limits: The level of TCR clonal expansion was highest in patients with HTLV-1-associated myelopathy and lowest in multiple sclerosis, where it fell below the level seen in healthy controls. The study phylogenetically grouped the repertoires of 18 of 34 multiple sclerosis patients into one related-CDR3 cluster, a possible signature.

This sequence originates from a young man with multiple sclerosis. The sequencing sample was made of PBMCs.

In DNA form, the CDR3 reads TGCAGTGCTAGAGACCGCCTAGCGGGGGGCCTTCAAGAGACCCAGTACTTC. This translates into CSARDRLAGGLQETQYF. The chain couples TRBV20-1 to TRBJ2-5, with 11 bases fitting TRBD2. The CDR3 runs 17 residues. V lost 0 bases, J lost 2 bases, and 8 bases stayed unmatched. CDR1 is DFQATT, CDR2 SNEGSKA, per germline (reference sequence).